These T cell receptor beta chains were read from a single sample in a study of shared clonotypes between healthy human individuals. Libraries were prepared by immunoSEQ multiplex PCR; TCRdb keeps only in-frame clonotypes and omits some of them. The repertoire holds nearly 600,000 clones, about 95% seen once, with approximately 0.1% in the top ten. Input material: naive CD8+ T cells sorted from blood. These receptor sequences come from a woman between 25 and 40 years old in good health. The CDR3 runs from the conserved cysteine through the conserved F or W. A D gene is named only where the DNA matches it firmly. The size of a clone is reported for some rows only, either as once, few or many, or as a class for expanded clones.

v_call	j_call	clone_size	d_call	cdr3_nt	cdr3_aa
TRBV5-8	TRBJ1-2	NA	TRBD1	TGTGCCAGCAACCCGCTCCATCGACAGGGGGCGAAAAATGGCTACACCTTC	CASNPLHRQGAKNGYTF
TRBV27	TRBJ2-1	NA	TRBD2	TGTGCCAGCAGTTCCCTCCATAGCGGGAGGTCCGATGAGCAGTTCTTC	CASSSLHSGRSDEQFF
TRBV9	TRBJ1-3	NA	NA	TGTGCCAGCAGTAGGGAGGGATTACAGGGCACCATATATTTT	CASSREGLQGTIYF
TRBV2	TRBJ2-1	NA	TRBD2	TGTGCCAGCAAGCCCGGGACTAGCGAAGTTGGTTACAATGAGCAGTTCTTC	CASKPGTSEVGYNEQFF
TRBV28	TRBJ1-5	NA	NA	TGTGCCAGCAGCCCAGACAGCGCCTATAGCAATCAGCCCCAGCATTTT	CASSPDSAYSNQPQHF
TRBV5-4	TRBJ2-7	NA	TRBD1	TGTGCCAGCACCATGACAGGGTCCTACGAGCAGTACTTC	CASTMTGSYEQYF
TRBV7-9	TRBJ1-2	NA	NA	TGTGCCAGCAGCTTATCAGGGGCCGCTGACGTCCTTGGCTACACCTTC	CASSLSGAADVLGYTF
TRBV19	TRBJ2-4	NA	NA	TGTGCCGACGCAATAGGCCCCTGGCTGGGCAAAAACATTCAGTACTTC	CADAIGPWLGKNIQYF
TRBV9	TRBJ1-2	NA	NA	TGTGCCAGCAGCGCGATCCGGGACAATACTAACTATGGCTACACCTTC	CASSAIRDNTNYGYTF
TRBV29-1	TRBJ2-2	NA	NA	TGCAGCGCATTACGACTATCGAGTCCCGGGGAGCTGTTTTTT	CSALRLSSPGELFF
TRBV7-9	TRBJ1-1	NA	NA	TGTGCCAGCAGCTTTGGAGTCCGGGAAGAAGCTTTCTTT	CASSFGVREEAFF
TRBV19	TRBJ1-1	NA	NA	TGTGCCAGTAGTATTACGGTGAACACTGAAGCTTTCTTT	CASSITVNTEAFF
TRBV2	TRBJ1-2	NA	NA	TGTGCCAGCAGTGAACAACTGAGGGGCCATGGCTACACCTTC	CASSEQLRGHGYTF
TRBV5-4	TRBJ2-3	NA	TRBD2	TGTGCCAGCAGCTTGGCAGCGGGAGAAGGCACAGATACGCAGTATTTT	CASSLAAGEGTDTQYF
TRBV4-2	TRBJ1-5	NA	NA	TGTGCCAGCAGCGTAAACAGGGTTTGTCGCGATCAGCCCCAGCATTTT	CASSVNRVCRDQPQHF
TRBV9	TRBJ2-1	NA	TRBD1	TGTGCCAGCAGCGTAGAAACAGGGGGATCGGAATACAATGAGCAGTTCTTC	CASSVETGGSEYNEQFF
TRBV13	TRBJ1-2	NA	TRBD1	TGTGCCAGCAGCCTTGGGACAGTACATAACTATGGCTACACCTTC	CASSLGTVHNYGYTF
TRBV7-9	TRBJ1-1	NA	NA	TGTGCCAGCAGTTGGGGACATACTGAAGCTTTCTTT	CASSWGHTEAFF
TRBV6-1	TRBJ1-2	NA	NA	TGTGCCAGCAGTGAACCTTATCCCAGACGGTACTATGGCTACACCTTC	CASSEPYPRRYYGYTF
TRBV15	TRBJ2-1	NA	TRBD1	TGTGCCACCAGCAGAGACTTGACGACAGGGAGGTTCTTC	CATSRDLTTGRFF
TRBV7-9	TRBJ2-1	NA	NA	TGTGCCAGCAGCCCATGGAGGGGTGGCAATGAGCAGTTCTTC	CASSPWRGGNEQFF
TRBV7-6	TRBJ1-2	NA	NA	TGTGCCAGCAGCTTGGGGGGGCGCTCCCACACCTTC	CASSLGGRSHTF
TRBV28	TRBJ2-7	NA	TRBD1	TGTGCCAGCAGTTTGGCAGGGGGCTACGAGCAGTACTTC	CASSLAGGYEQYF
TRBV5-6	TRBJ2-3	NA	TRBD1	TGTGCCAGCAACTCCGGGACAGTACAAGATACGCAGTATTTT	CASNSGTVQDTQYF
TRBV27	TRBJ1-5	NA	TRBD1	TGTGCCAGCAGACAGGGGCCCAATCAGCCCCAGCATTTT	CASRQGPNQPQHF
TRBV19	TRBJ2-5	NA	TRBD2	TGTGCCAGTAGCGGACTAGCGGAGTACCAAGAGACCCAGTACTTC	CASSGLAEYQETQYF
TRBV6-4	TRBJ2-2	NA	TRBD1	TGTGCCAGCAGTGTTTATTCCGGGACAGACAACACCGGGGAGCTGTTTTTT	CASSVYSGTDNTGELFF
TRBV15	TRBJ2-1	NA	TRBD2	TGTGCCACCCGCGAGACTAGCGGGGGCAATGAGCAGTTCTTC	CATRETSGGNEQFF
TRBV13	TRBJ2-1	once	NA	TGTGCCAGTGATAGCGCCACCTACAATGAGCAGTTCTTC	CASDSATYNEQFF
TRBV7-8	TRBJ2-3	NA	NA	TGTGCCAGCAGCGGAGGGGGTGGACCTAGCACAGATACGCAGTATTTT	CASSGGGGPSTDTQYF
TRBV15	TRBJ1-2	NA	NA	TGTGCCACCAGCCCCCGCGGCAGGGAGGGCAACTATGGCTACACCTTC	CATSPRGREGNYGYTF
TRBV5-6	TRBJ2-7	NA	TRBD2	TGTGCCAGCAGCCCCTTCGGACTAGCGGGACAAAATTACGAGCAGTACTTC	CASSPFGLAGQNYEQYF
TRBV11-2	TRBJ2-1	NA	NA	TGTGCCAGCAGCCACGTGGGGTACAATGAGCAGTTCTTC	CASSHVGYNEQFF
TRBV4-1	TRBJ2-3	NA	TRBD2	TGCGCCAGCAGCCAAGTTCCCGGGAGGGAGGGGTCAGATACGCAGTATTTT	CASSQVPGREGSDTQYF
TRBV28	TRBJ2-5	NA	TRBD2	TGTGCCAGCACGGGGAGGGCCCCGCACCAAGAGACCCAGTACTTC	CASTGRAPHQETQYF
TRBV28	TRBJ2-1	NA	NA	TGTGCCACCTCGCCGGGGAGTATATCGGGCTATGGGGCTGAGCAGTTCTTC	CATSPGSISGYGAEQFF
TRBV6-8	TRBJ1-1	once	NA	TGTGCCAGCAGTTACTCGGGACAATTCCTCAACCGCGAAGCTTTCTTT	CASSYSGQFLNREAFF
TRBV6-6	TRBJ1-4	NA	NA	TGTGCCAGCAGTCGATCCGGGGGATCGGGGGAAAAACTGTTTTTT	CASSRSGGSGEKLFF
TRBV2	TRBJ2-7	NA	NA	TGTGCCAGCAGTGGAACAAAATACGAGCAGTACTTC	CASSGTKYEQYF
TRBV13	TRBJ1-2	NA	NA	TGTGCCAGCAGCTCGTCAGGACAGCACTACACCTTC	CASSSSGQHYTF
TRBV7-7	TRBJ2-2	NA	NA	TGTGCCAGCAGCTTATCACTTAACACCGGGGAGCTGTTTTTT	CASSLSLNTGELFF
TRBV5-6	TRBJ2-7	NA	TRBD1	TGTGCCAGCAGCTTGGACAGGGGAAGCTACGAGCAGTACTTC	CASSLDRGSYEQYF
TRBV9	TRBJ2-7	NA	NA	TGTGCCAGCAGCGTAGGGGGTTACGACGAGCAGTACTTC	CASSVGGYDEQYF
TRBV18	TRBJ2-1	NA	NA	TGTGCCAGCTCACCACAGCTAAGCGGAATCTACAATGAGCAGTTCTTC	CASSPQLSGIYNEQFF
TRBV10-1	TRBJ2-7	NA	NA	TGCGCCAGCAGTCCTACAGGGAGCTCCTACGAGCAGTACTTC	CASSPTGSSYEQYF
TRBV19	TRBJ1-1	NA	NA	TGTGCCAGTAGGTTTGAGACAGACCTGATCATGGAGGACACTGAAGCTTTCTTT	CASRFETDLIMEDTEAFF
TRBV19	TRBJ1-1	NA	NA	TGTGCCAGTAGTATAGGGCTCCCCATGGGTACTGAAGCTTTCTTT	CASSIGLPMGTEAFF
TRBV5-6	TRBJ2-7	NA	TRBD2	TGTGCCAGCAGCTTATTAGCGGGATTACGCTCCTACGAGCAGTACTTC	CASSLLAGLRSYEQYF
TRBV19	TRBJ1-1	NA	NA	TGTGCCAGTAGTTTATCGCTGGCGTACACTGAAGCTTTCTTT	CASSLSLAYTEAFF
TRBV20-1	TRBJ1-2	few	NA	TGCAGTGCTCCCCTCGGCTATGGCTACACCTTC	CSAPLGYGYTF
TRBV6-1	TRBJ1-2	NA	NA	TGTGCCAGCAGTGAAGAAGGGGGGGGACCTTACTACGGCTACACCTTC	CASSEEGGGPYYGYTF
TRBV7-6	TRBJ2-7	once	TRBD2	TGTGCCAGCAGCTCTGGACTAGCGGCCTACGAGCAGTACTTC	CASSSGLAAYEQYF
TRBV27	TRBJ2-3	NA	NA	TGTGCCAGCAGCCGGACTAGCACAGATACGCAGTATTTT	CASSRTSTDTQYF
TRBV27	TRBJ2-7	once	NA	TGTGCCAGCAGTTCCCGAGGAGTATACGAGCAGTACTTC	CASSSRGVYEQYF
TRBV6-1	TRBJ1-5	NA	NA	TGTGCCAGCGGTGTTTGGAACAATCAGCCCCAGCATTTT	CASGVWNNQPQHF
TRBV13	TRBJ2-1	NA	NA	TGTGCCAGCAGCCCCCGTAGTGGAGCGAGAAACTACAATGAGCAGTTCTTC	CASSPRSGARNYNEQFF